This TCR beta chain was captured in a study of T cells expressing NK-cell markers. On the study more broadly: Most of the eight sequenced donors tested HCMV-seropositive; one tested seronegative. Study conclusions and caveats: Several donors likewise had their CD3+CD56-NKG2C+ fraction led by these clonotypes. The contribution of dominant NKG2C+ clonotypes to CD8+ T cells in about 6 donors was roughly 1.0-7.5%.

In the case of this clonotype: Its antigen is not known.

The cDNA for TCR beta came from 5'RACE template switching with UMIs. One entry per CDR3 protein, without DNA, is what TCRdb gives after re-calling the 5' RACE reads. Its table records 400,000 to 450,000 distinct CDR3 sequences. The CDR3 has 17 amino acids. The sequence was collected from a woman between 18 and 75 years old in good health. V usage is TRBV12-3 or TRBV12-4 and J usage is TRBJ1-6. Sequencing was done on a sample of blood T cells: a sorted CD56 or NKG2C T cell subset, CD4+ or CD8+ T cells, or bulk PBMC T cells (not recorded which). CDR3 in amino acids: CASSLYSPSSYNSPLHF.